One and the same sample provided the 10 T cell receptor beta chains below, sequenced in a study of shared clonotypes between healthy human individuals. Sequencing used immunoSEQ multiplex PCR; TCRdb keeps in-frame clones, though not all of them. This sample has approximately 530,000 clones, with approximately 95% found just once. Sample: naive CD4+ T cells sorted from blood. As to subset: CD45RA+ positively selected. The receptors derive from a woman younger than 45 in good health.

The V gene is TRBV9, the J gene TRBJ1-2; a possible D gene is TRBD1 (6 bases). Trimming cost V 3 bases and J 8 bases, with 11 bases left between them. This CDR3 is 12 amino acids long. Germline CDR1 and CDR2: SGDLS and YYNGEE. CDR3 residues: CASSGPGEGYTF. CDR3 sequence (DNA): TGTGCCAGCAGCGGCCCAGGGGAAGGCTACACCTTC.

V usage is TRBV11-3 and J usage is TRBJ2-1; D perhaps matches TRBD1 (8 bases). The V end lost 0 bases, the J end lost 6 bases, and 18 bases lay between the germline ends. In germline, CDR1 is SGHNT, CDR2 YENEEA. This CDR3 contains 17 residues. The CDR3 nucleotides are TGTGCCAGCAGCTTAGAGGGGGGGACAGGCCTCTCCAATGAGCAGTTCTTC. Its translation: CASSLEGGTGLSNEQFF. Looking up the rest from reference TRBV11-3 and TRBJ2-1 gives the full variable domain: EAGVVQSPRYKIIEKKQPVAFWCNPISGHNTLYWYLQNLGQGPELLIRYENEEAVDDSQLPKDRFSAERLKGVDSTLKIQPAELGDSAVYLCASSLEGGTGLSNEQFFGPGTRLTVL.

This chain connects TRBV29-1 to TRBJ2-7, with 9 nucleotides matching TRBD1. There are 14 residues in the CDR3. Germline-derived CDR1 and CDR2 are SQVTM and ANQGSEA. V trimming: 5 bases; J trimming: 2 bases; junction bases outside the gene matches: 7. CDR3 in amino acids: CSVRRDRETYEQYF. In DNA form, the CDR3 reads TGCAGCGTTCGTCGGGACAGGGAGACCTACGAGCAGTACTTC.

This rearrangement joins TRBV18 to TRBJ2-7; 11 bases are a match to TRBD1. Per germline, CDR1 KGHSH and CDR2 LQKENI. The V segment lost 3 bases and the J segment 7 bases; nucleotides outside the gene matches: 14. CDR3 length equals 17 residues. The CDR3: CASSPQRTGQGVWEQYF. CDR3 nucleotide sequence: TGTGCCAGCTCACCCCAACGAACGGGACAGGGGGTCTGGGAGCAGTACTTC. The whole variable domain, filled in from reference TRBV18 and TRBJ2-7, reads NAGVMQNPRHLVRRRGQEARLRCSPMKGHSHVYWYRQLPEEGLKFMVYLQKENIIDESGMPKERFSAEFPKEGPSILRIQQVVRGDSAAYFCASSPQRTGQGVWEQYFGPGTRLTVT.

The V call is TRBV28, the J call TRBJ2-7, with TRBD2 as a possible D gene (5 bases). V was cut by 4 bases and J by 2 bases, with 12 bases left in between. This CDR3 contains 14 residues. Germline CDR1 and CDR2: MDHEN and SYDVKM. This CDR3 is CASSSPAVTYEQYF. In DNA, the CDR3 is TGTGCCAGCAGTTCTCCAGCGGTTACCTACGAGCAGTACTTC.

The chain joins TRBV4-1 to TRBJ1-2; D gene unclear. V lost 0 bases to trimming and J lost 0 bases, with 11 bases between them. This CDR3 has 16 residues. The germline CDR1 and CDR2 sequences are MGHRA and YSYEKL. The CDR3 spells CASSQDPAGANYGYTF. DNA for the CDR3: TGCGCCAGCAGCCAAGATCCCGCCGGCGCTAACTATGGCTACACCTTC.

The chain links TRBV2 to TRBJ2-7, with D uncertain. Germline CDR1 is SNHLY and CDR2 is FYNNEI. V dropped 5 bases and J dropped 0 bases, with 11 bases sitting between them. The CDR3 sequence is 14 residues long. CDR3 sequence reads: CASSPTYFSYEQYF. As DNA, the CDR3 is TGTGCCAGCAGTCCCACTTATTTCTCCTACGAGCAGTACTTC.

The chain is built from TRBV11-2 and TRBJ2-1; a possible D gene is TRBD2 (6 bases). Germline CDR1 is SGHAT and CDR2 is FQNNGV. This CDR3 region has 15 residues. V lost 2 bases and J lost 4, with 12 bases in between. The CDR3 reads CASSLSGSWYNEQFF. The DNA of the CDR3 is TGTGCCAGCAGCTTATCCGGGAGCTGGTACAATGAGCAGTTCTTC. The whole variable domain, remainder taken from reference TRBV11-2 and TRBJ2-1, is EAGVAQSPRYKIIEKRQSVAFWCNPISGHATLYWYQQILGQGPKLLIQFQNNGVVDDSQLPKDRFSAERLKGVDSTLKIQPAKLEDSAVYLCASSLSGSWYNEQFFGPGTRLTVL.

The chain carries TRBV7-2 and TRBJ2-1; tentatively, D is TRBD2 (6 bases). V was shortened by 5 bases and J by 7 bases, with 15 bases between the two germline ends. Germline loops: CDR1 SGHTA, CDR2 FQGNSA. The CDR3 covers 14 residues. This CDR3 reads CASSPRDWGNEQFF. The CDR3 DNA reads as TGTGCCAGCAGCCCCCGGGACTGGGGGAATGAGCAGTTCTTC.

The rearrangement uses TRBV5-1 and TRBJ2-7; tentative D call: TRBD2 (5 bases). CDR3 size: 15 residues. V lost 0 bases, J lost 2 bases, and 12 bases lay in between. The V gene's germline CDR1 is SGHRS and CDR2 YFSETQ. The CDR3 DNA sequence: TGCGCCAGCAGCTTGGCCGGGGTGAGGGCCTACGAGCAGTACTTC. This sequence encodes CASSLAGVRAYEQYF. Full variable domain (rest looked up from reference TRBV5-1 and TRBJ2-7): KAGVTQTPRYLIKTRGQQVTLSCSPISGHRSVSWYQQTPGQGLQFLFEYFSETQRNKGNFPGRFSGRQFSNSRSEMNVSTLELGDSALYLCASSLAGVRAYEQYFGPGTRLTVT.